The present TCR beta chain was sequenced within a study of cytomegalovirus exposure and HLA in healthy donors. The PCR employed 60 Vbeta primers together with 13 Jbeta primers. Produced via immunoSEQ multiplex PCR; TCRdb's table is partial and in-frame only. This repertoire shows 99,000 or so clones, about three quarters found once; its top ten account for roughly 5.4%. The CDR3 contains 10 residues. From germline, CDR1 is MDHEN and CDR2 SYDVKM. The V and J ends lost 3 bases and 9 bases respectively, with 3 bases between them. Input material: PBMCs. The V call is TRBV28, the J call TRBJ2-1; D is undetermined. This sequence was found in a woman aged 18 to 35 in good health and CMV-seropositive. The CDR3 nucleotides read TGTGCCAGCAGTTTCGGTGAGCAGTTCTTC. Translating gives CASSFGEQFF. The full variable domain, its missing parts supplied by reference TRBV28 and TRBJ2-1, is DVKVTQSSRYLVKRTGEKVFLECVQDMDHENMFWYRQDPGLGLRLIYFSYDVKMKEKGDIPEGYSVSREKKERFSLILESASTNQTSMYLCASSFGEQFFGPGTRLTVL.